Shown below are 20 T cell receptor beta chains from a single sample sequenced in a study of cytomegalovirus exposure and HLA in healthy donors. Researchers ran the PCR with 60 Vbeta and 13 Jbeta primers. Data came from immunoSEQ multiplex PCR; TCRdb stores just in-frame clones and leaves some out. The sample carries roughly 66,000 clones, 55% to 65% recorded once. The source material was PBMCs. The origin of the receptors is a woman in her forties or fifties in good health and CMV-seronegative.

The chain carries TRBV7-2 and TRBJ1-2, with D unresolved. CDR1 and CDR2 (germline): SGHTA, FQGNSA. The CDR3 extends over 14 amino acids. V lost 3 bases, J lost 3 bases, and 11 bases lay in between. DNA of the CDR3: TGTGCCAGCAGCTTTGATAGGAGTTACTATGGCTACACCTTC. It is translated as CASSFDRSYYGYTF.

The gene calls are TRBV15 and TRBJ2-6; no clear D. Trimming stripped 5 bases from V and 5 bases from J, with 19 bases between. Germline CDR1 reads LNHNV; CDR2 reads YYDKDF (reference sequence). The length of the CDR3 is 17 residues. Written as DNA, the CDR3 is TGTGCCACCAGCCCCTACAAGCAGGTATCTTGGGCCAACGTCCTGACTTTC. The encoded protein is CATSPYKQVSWANVLTF.

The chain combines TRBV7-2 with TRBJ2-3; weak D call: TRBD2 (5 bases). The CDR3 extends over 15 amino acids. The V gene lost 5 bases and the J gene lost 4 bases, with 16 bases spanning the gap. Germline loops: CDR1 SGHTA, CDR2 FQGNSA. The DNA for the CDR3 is TGTGCCAGCAGCGAGGGCCTCTTAAGTGCAGATACGCAGTATTTT. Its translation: CASSEGLLSADTQYF.

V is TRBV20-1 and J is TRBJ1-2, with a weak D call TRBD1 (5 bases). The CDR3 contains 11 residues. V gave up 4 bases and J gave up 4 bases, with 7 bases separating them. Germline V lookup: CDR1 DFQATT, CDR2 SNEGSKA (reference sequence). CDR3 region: CSAIQGYGYTF. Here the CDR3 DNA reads TGCAGTGCTATCCAGGGCTATGGCTACACCTTC.

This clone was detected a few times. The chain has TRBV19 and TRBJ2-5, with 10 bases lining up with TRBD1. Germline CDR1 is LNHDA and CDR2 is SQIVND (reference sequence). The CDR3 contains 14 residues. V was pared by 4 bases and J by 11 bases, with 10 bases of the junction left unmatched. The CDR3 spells CASSTRDGTGEQYF. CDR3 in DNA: TGTGCCAGTAGTACCCGGGACGGGACAGGGGAGCAGTACTTC.

This CDR3 reads CASRLTDTNTGELFF. The CDR3 coding sequence is TGTGCCAGCAGGTTGACAGACACGAACACCGGGGAGCTGTTTTTT. The chain employs TRBV2 and TRBJ2-2; possible D gene TRBD1, 5 bases. The CDR3 length is 15 residues. Germline V gene data show CDR1 as SNHLY and CDR2 as FYNNEI. Trimming stripped 6 bases from V and 0 bases from J, with 11 bases between. The full variable domain, completed using reference TRBV2 and TRBJ2-2, is EPEVTQTPSHQVTQMGQEVILRCVPISNHLYFYWYRQILGQKVEFLVSFYNNEISEKSEIFDDQFSVERPDGSNFTLKIRSTKLEDSAMYFCASRLTDTNTGELFFGEGSRLTVL.

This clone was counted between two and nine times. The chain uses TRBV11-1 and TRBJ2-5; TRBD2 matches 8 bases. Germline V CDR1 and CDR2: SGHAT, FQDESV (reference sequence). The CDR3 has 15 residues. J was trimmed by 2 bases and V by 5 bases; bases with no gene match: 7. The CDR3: CASSRGGRGQETQYF. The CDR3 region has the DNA TGTGCCAGCAGCCGCGGGGGGCGCGGGCAAGAGACCCAGTACTTC.

The CDR3 DNA follows: TGCGCCAGCAGCTTGGAACCGGGGTTCAGAGATGAGCAGTTCTTC. Its translation: CASSLEPGFRDEQFF. The chain employs TRBV5-1 and TRBJ2-1; maybe TRBD2 (5 bases). Between the trimmed V and J ends, which lost 0 bases and 8 bases, there was a span of 15 bases. There are 15 residues in the CDR3. The germline V gene encodes CDR1 SGHRS and CDR2 YFSETQ. Complete variable domain (other parts from reference TRBV5-1 and TRBJ2-1): KAGVTQTPRYLIKTRGQQVTLSCSPISGHRSVSWYQQTPGQGLQFLFEYFSETQRNKGNFPGRFSGRQFSNSRSEMNVSTLELGDSALYLCASSLEPGFRDEQFFGPGTRLTVL.

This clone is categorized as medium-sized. As DNA, the CDR3 is TGTGCCTGGAGCGGGGGACTTAGCAATCAGCCCCAGCATTTT. Protein sequence: CAWSGGLSNQPQHF. V usage is TRBV30 and J usage is TRBJ1-5; possibly TRBD1 for D (5 bases). CDR1 is GTSNPN and CDR2 is SVGIG in the germline V gene (reference sequence). With 3 bases removed from V and 0 bases from J, the gap between germline ends came to 9 bases. CDR3 length: 14 residues.

For the CDR3, the DNA is TGTGCCAGCTCTCCGACAGGGGTAACCTATGGCTACACCTTC. Its translation is CASSPTGVTYGYTF. The chain has TRBV18 and TRBJ1-2, with 8 bases matching TRBD1. Germline-derived CDR1 and CDR2 are KGHSH and LQKENI. There are 14 residues in the CDR3. J gave up 4 bases and V 6 bases, and 7 bases lay outside the gene matches.

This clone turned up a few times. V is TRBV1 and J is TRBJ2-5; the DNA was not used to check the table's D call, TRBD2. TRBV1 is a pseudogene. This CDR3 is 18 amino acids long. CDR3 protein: CTSSHLKTPTSGQETQYF. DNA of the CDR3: TGCACCAGCAGCCACCTAAAGACCCCGACTAGCGGCCAAGAGACCCAGTACTTC.

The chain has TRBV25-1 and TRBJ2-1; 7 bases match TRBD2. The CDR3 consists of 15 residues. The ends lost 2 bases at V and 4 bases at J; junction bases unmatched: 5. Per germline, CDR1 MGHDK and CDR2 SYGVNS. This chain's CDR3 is CASSEQAGWYNEQFF. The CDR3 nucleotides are TGTGCCAGCAGTGAACAAGCGGGGTGGTACAATGAGCAGTTCTTC.

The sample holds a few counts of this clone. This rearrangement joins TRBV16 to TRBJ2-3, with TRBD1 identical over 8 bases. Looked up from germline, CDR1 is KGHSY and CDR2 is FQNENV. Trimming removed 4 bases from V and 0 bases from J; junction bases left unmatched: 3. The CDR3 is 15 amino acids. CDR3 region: CASSLDRASTDTQYF. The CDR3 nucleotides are TGTGCCAGCAGCCTGGACAGGGCCAGCACAGATACGCAGTATTTT.

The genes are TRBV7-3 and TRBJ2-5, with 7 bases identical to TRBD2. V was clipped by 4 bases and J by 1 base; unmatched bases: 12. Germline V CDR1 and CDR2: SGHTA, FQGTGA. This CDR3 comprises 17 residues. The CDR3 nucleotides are TGTGCCAGCAGCTCCCTCTGGGGCAGGGAGGGCCAAGAGACCCAGTACTTC. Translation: CASSSLWGREGQETQYF. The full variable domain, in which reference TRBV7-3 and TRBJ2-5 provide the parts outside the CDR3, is GAGVSQTPSNKVTEKGKYVELRCDPISGHTALYWYRQSLGQGPEFLIYFQGTGAADDSGLPNDRFFAVRPEGSVSTLKIQRTERGDSAVYLCASSSLWGREGQETQYFGPGTRLLVL.

Here the CDR3 reads CASSSQGVGETQYF. The CDR3 DNA reads as TGTGCCAGCTCATCGCAGGGGGTCGGAGAGACCCAGTACTTC. The V gene is TRBV18, the J gene TRBJ2-5; 7 nucleotides line up with TRBD1. The CDR3 contains 14 residues. V lost 5 bases and J lost 4; bases outside the gene matches: 7. Germline CDR1 reads KGHSH; CDR2 reads LQKENI.

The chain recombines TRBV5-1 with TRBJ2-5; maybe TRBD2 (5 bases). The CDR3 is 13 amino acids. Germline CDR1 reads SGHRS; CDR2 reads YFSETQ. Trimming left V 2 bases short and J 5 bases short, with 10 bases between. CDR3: CASSLGRGETQYF. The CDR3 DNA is TGCGCCAGCAGCTTAGGACGCGGGGAGACCCAGTACTTC.

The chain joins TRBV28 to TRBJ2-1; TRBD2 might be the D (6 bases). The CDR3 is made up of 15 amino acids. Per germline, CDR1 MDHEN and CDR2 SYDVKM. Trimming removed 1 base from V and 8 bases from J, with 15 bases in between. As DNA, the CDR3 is TGTGCCAGCAGTTTATTCCCCGGGAGCGGGTATGAGCAGTTCTTC. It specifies CASSLFPGSGYEQFF.

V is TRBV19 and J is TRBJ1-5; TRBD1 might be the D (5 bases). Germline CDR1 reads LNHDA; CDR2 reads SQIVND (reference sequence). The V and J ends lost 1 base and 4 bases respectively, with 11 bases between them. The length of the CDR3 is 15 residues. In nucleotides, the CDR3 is TGTGCCAGTAGTATAGTGCCAGGGTCGAATCAGCCCCAGCATTTT. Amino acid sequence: CASSIVPGSNQPQHF. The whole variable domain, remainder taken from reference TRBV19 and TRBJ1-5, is DGGITQSPKYLFRKEGQNVTLSCEQNLNHDAMYWYRQDPGQGLRLIYYSQIVNDFQKGDIAEGYSVSREKKESFPLTVTSAQKNPTAFYLCASSIVPGSNQPQHFGDGTRLSIL.

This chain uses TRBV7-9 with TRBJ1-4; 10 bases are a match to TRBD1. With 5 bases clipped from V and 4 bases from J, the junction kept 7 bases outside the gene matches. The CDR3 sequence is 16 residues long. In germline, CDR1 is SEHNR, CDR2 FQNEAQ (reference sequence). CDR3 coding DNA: TGTGCCAGCAGCACGAGGACAGGGGGGGGTAATGAAAAACTGTTTTTT. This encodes CASSTRTGGGNEKLFF.

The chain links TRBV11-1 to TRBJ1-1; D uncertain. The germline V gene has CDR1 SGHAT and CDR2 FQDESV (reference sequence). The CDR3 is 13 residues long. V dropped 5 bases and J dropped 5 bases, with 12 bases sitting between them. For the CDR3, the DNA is TGTGCCAGCAGCCATATTCCGGGGACTGAAGCTTTCTTT. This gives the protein CASSHIPGTEAFF. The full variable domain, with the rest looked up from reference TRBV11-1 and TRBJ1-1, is EAEVAQSPRYKITEKSQAVAFWCDPISGHATLYWYRQILGQGPELLVQFQDESVVDDSQLPKDRFSAERLKGVDSTLKIQPAELGDSAMYLCASSHIPGTEAFFGQGTRLTVV.